One sample yielded the 12 T cell receptor beta chains listed below, sequenced in a study of cytomegalovirus exposure and HLA in healthy donors. A multiplex PCR was run with 60 Vbeta primers and 13 Jbeta primers. Libraries were prepared by immunoSEQ multiplex PCR; TCRdb keeps only in-frame clonotypes and omits some of them. This table holds approximately 140,000 clones. Material for sequencing was PBMCs. The source of these receptors is a woman in her forties in good health and CMV-seronegative.

The J gene is TRBJ2-3, the V gene TRBV28, with TRBD2 identical over 12 bases. From germline, CDR1 is MDHEN and CDR2 SYDVKM. CDR3 length: 16 amino acids. The V segment lost 6 bases and the J segment 3 bases; nucleotides outside the gene matches: 7. Here the CDR3 reads CASSRGLAGYTDTQYF. DNA for the CDR3: TGTGCCAGCAGCCGTGGACTAGCGGGGTATACAGATACGCAGTATTTT.

V gene TRBV6-5 combines with J gene TRBJ1-1; D remains ambiguous. The CDR3 sequence is 14 residues long. The germline V gene has CDR1 MNHEY and CDR2 SVGAGI. Trimming took off 4 bases at V and 0 bases at J, with 9 bases between the two ends. CDR3 sequence reads: CASSSRLMNTEAFF. The DNA of the CDR3 is TGTGCCAGCAGTTCCCGACTGATGAACACTGAAGCTTTCTTT.

The chain uses TRBV5-1 and TRBJ2-3, with TRBD1 matching 7 bases. J gave up 1 base and V 3 bases, and 5 bases lay outside the gene matches. The CDR3 covers 15 residues. CDR1 and CDR2 (germline): SGHRS, YFSETQ. The DNA of the CDR3 is TGCGCCAGCAGCTCCAACAGGGGAGGCACAGATACGCAGTATTTT. Its translation is CASSSNRGGTDTQYF.

The rearrangement links TRBV15 to TRBJ2-3; 10 nucleotides align to TRBD1. Trimming cost V 5 bases and J 6 bases; bases outside gene matches: 14. The germline CDR1 and CDR2 sequences are LNHNV and YYDKDF (reference sequence). This CDR3 comprises 17 residues. As DNA, the CDR3 is TGTGCCACCAGCTCACAACTCCGGGACAGGGGAGAGGATACGCAGTATTTT. Its protein product is CATSSQLRDRGEDTQYF.

V usage is TRBV7-2 and J usage is TRBJ2-3; the D gene is possibly TRBD2 (5 bases). Trimming cost V 1 base and J 6 bases, with 11 bases left between them. This CDR3 contains 14 residues. CDR1 is SGHTA and CDR2 is FQGNSA in the germline V gene. CDR3 nucleotides: TGTGCCAGCAGCTTAGGGAGGCCGCCGGATACGCAGTATTTT. It codes for CASSLGRPPDTQYF. The variable domain in full, with the rest retrieved from reference TRBV7-2 and TRBJ2-3, is GAGVSQSPSNKVTEKGKDVELRCDPISGHTALYWYRQSLGQGLEFLIYFQGNSAPDKSGLPSDRFSAERTGGSVSTLTIQRTQQEDSAVYLCASSLGRPPDTQYFGPGTRLTVL.

The chain has TRBV6-5 and TRBJ2-7; TRBD1 agrees at 9 bases. The V segment lost 0 bases and the J segment 3 bases; nucleotides outside the gene matches: 3. The CDR3 contains 15 residues. CDR1 MNHEY and CDR2 SVGAGI come from the germline V gene. CDR3 DNA sequence: TGTGCCAGCAGTTACTCCGGACAGGGGTACTACGAGCAGTACTTC. Translating it yields CASSYSGQGYYEQYF.

The genes are TRBV10-3 and TRBJ1-3, with TRBD1 matching 7 bases. Trimming removed 6 bases from V and 0 bases from J; junction bases left unmatched: 8. The V gene's germline CDR1 is ENHRY and CDR2 SYGVKD. This CDR3 is 16 amino acids long. CDR3 bases: TGTGCCATCAGCGACCGGACAGGACACTCTGGAAACACCATATATTTT. Translating it yields CAISDRTGHSGNTIYF.

The V and J genes are TRBV4-2 and TRBJ2-6; 9 bases line up with TRBD1. Unmatched junction bases numbered 4, after V lost 4 bases and J lost 0 bases. Germline lookup yields CDR1 LGHNA and CDR2 YNFKEQ. CDR3 length: 17 amino acids. In DNA, the CDR3 is TGTGCCAGCAGCCGAGGACAGGGGAGCTCTGGGGCCAACGTCCTGACTTTC. Amino acid sequence: CASSRGQGSSGANVLTF.

The chain uses TRBV9 and TRBJ2-1, with a tentative D call TRBD1 (6 bases). This CDR3 has 17 residues. The V and J ends lost 3 bases and 2 bases respectively, with 18 bases between them. Germline CDR1 reads SGDLS; CDR2 reads YYNGEE. The CDR3 protein is CASSGGGLGGAYNEQFF. The CDR3 region has the DNA TGTGCCAGCAGCGGGGGTGGGCTAGGGGGAGCCTACAATGAGCAGTTCTTC.

The chain carries TRBV27 and TRBJ1-1, with no clear D. The V and J ends lost 4 bases and 4 bases respectively, with 13 bases between them. Germline V lookup: CDR1 MNHEY, CDR2 SMNVEV (reference sequence). There are 14 residues in the CDR3. In DNA, the CDR3 is TGTGCCAGCAGTTCCCTGACACCCCTCACTGAAGCTTTCTTT. Translating gives CASSSLTPLTEAFF.

V usage is TRBV25-1 and J usage is TRBJ2-3; the match to TRBD2 covers 9 bases. Germline-derived CDR1 and CDR2 are MGHDK and SYGVNS. CDR3 length equals 17 residues. J lost 4 bases, V lost 3 bases, and 11 bases had no gene match. The chain's CDR3 is CASSDPPGRGGPDTQYF. CDR3 nucleotides: TGTGCCAGCAGTGATCCCCCCGGGCGGGGGGGCCCAGATACGCAGTATTTT.

The chain couples TRBV7-3 to TRBJ1-1; possibly TRBD1 for D (6 bases). V was clipped by 7 bases and J by 0 bases, with 12 bases between them. The germline V gene encodes CDR1 SGHTA and CDR2 FQGTGA. The CDR3 is made up of 14 amino acids. For the CDR3, the DNA is TGTGCCAGCAAAGGGGGTCCCATGAACACTGAAGCTTTCTTT. Protein product: CASKGGPMNTEAFF.